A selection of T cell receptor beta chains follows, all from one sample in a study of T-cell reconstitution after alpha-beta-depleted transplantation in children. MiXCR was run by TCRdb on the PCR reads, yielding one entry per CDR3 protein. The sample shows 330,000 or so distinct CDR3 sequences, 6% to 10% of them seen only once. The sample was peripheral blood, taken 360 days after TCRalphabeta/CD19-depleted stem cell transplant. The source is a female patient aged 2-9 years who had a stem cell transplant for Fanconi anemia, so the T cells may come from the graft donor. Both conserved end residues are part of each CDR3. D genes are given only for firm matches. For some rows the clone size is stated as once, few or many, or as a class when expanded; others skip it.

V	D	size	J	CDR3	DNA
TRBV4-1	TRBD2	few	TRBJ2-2	CASSHGGRWTGELFF	TGCGCCAGCAGCCACGGCGGGAGGTGGACCGGGGAGCTGTTTTTT
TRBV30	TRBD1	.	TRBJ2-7	CAWRGTGTTYEQYF	TGTGCCTGGAGGGGGACAGGAACTACCTACGAGCAGTACTTC
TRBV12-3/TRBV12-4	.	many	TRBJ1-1	CASSASGIGEAFF	TGTGCCAGCAGCGCCTCAGGGATAGGGGAAGCTTTCTTT
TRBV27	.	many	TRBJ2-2	CASSWGAGELFF	TGTGCCAGCAGTTGGGGGGCCGGGGAGCTGTTTTTT
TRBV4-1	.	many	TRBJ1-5	CASSQEAWQPQHF	TGCGCCAGCAGCCAAGAGGCGTGGCAGCCCCAGCATTTT
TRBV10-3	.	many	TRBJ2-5	CAISERSRETQYF	TGTGCCATCAGTGAGCGGAGTCGGGAGACCCAGTACTTC
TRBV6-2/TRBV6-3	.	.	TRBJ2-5	CASSYSRDLEQETQYF	TGTGCCAGCAGTTACAGCCGGGACCTGGAGCAAGAGACCCAGTACTTC
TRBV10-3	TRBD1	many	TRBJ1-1	CAIRGDRPLEAFF	TGTGCCATCAGGGGGGACAGACCCCTAGAAGCTTTCTTT
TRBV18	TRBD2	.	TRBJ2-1	CASSPRTSGGRYNEQFF	TGTGCCAGCTCTCCGAGGACTAGCGGGGGGAGATACAATGAGCAGTTCTTC
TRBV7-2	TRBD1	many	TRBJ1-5	CASSQGGTYNQPQHF	TGTGCCAGCAGTCAGGGGGGGACCTACAATCAGCCCCAGCATTTT
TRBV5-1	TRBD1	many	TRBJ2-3	CASRQGSTDTQYF	TGCGCCAGCAGACAGGGGAGCACAGATACGCAGTATTTT
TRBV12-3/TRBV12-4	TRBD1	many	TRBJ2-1	CASSSRTMDRGYNEQFF	TGTGCCAGCAGTTCCCGGACGATGGACAGGGGTTACAATGAGCAGTTCTTC
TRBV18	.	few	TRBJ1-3	CASSPPGTSGNTIYF	TGTGCCAGCTCACCACCGGGGACCTCTGGAAACACCATATATTTT
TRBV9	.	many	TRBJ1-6	CASSLNIGSPLHF	TGTGCCAGCAGCCTCAATATCGGTTCACCCCTCCACTTT
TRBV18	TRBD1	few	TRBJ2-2	CASSRSQGDTGELFF	TGTGCCAGCTCACGGAGCCAGGGGGACACCGGGGAGCTGTTTTTT
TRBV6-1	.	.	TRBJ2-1	CASRDSGVIYGEQFF	TGTGCCAGCAGAGATTCGGGGGTAATATATGGTGAGCAGTTCTTC
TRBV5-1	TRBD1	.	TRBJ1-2	CASSLEGTGLYPGGYTF	TGCGCCAGCAGCTTGGAGGGGACAGGGTTATACCCGGGGGGCTACACCTTC
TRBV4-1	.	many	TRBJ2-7	CASSHTGPSYEQYF	TGCGCCAGCAGCCACACGGGTCCCTCCTACGAGCAGTACTTC
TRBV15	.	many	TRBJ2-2	CATRWGPYTGELFF	TGTGCCACCAGGTGGGGACCCTACACCGGGGAGCTGTTTTTT
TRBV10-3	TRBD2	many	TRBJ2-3	CAISGSGGTDTQYF	TGTGCCATCAGTGGGAGCGGGGGCACAGATACGCAGTATTTT
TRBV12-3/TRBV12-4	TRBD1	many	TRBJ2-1	CASSQRDRGRDEQFF	TGTGCCAGCAGTCAAAGGGACAGGGGGCGCGATGAGCAGTTCTTC
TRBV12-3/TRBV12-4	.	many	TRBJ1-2	CASSFGRAAGYTF	TGTGCCAGCAGTTTTGGCAGGGCGGCTGGCTACACCTTC
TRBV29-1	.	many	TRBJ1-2	CSVEYSGINYGYTF	TGCAGCGTTGAGTACAGTGGGATAAACTATGGCTACACCTTC
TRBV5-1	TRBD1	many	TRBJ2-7	CASSLVSGGAGEQYF	TGCGCCAGCAGCTTGGTTTCAGGGGGCGCGGGAGAGCAGTACTTC
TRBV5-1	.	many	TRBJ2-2	CASSFGSGTNTGELFF	TGCGCCAGCAGCTTTGGCTCCGGGACAAACACCGGGGAGCTGTTTTTT
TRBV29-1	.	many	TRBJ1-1	CSVSHRVDLPEAFF	TGCAGCGTGAGCCACAGGGTCGACTTACCTGAAGCTTTCTTT
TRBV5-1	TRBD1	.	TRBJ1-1	CASSLIGQGGLAEAFF	TGCGCCAGCAGCTTGATAGGACAGGGTGGGCTTGCTGAAGCTTTCTTT
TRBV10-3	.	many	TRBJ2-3	CAISGQARGDTQYF	TGTGCCATCAGTGGACAGGCTAGAGGGGATACGCAGTATTTT
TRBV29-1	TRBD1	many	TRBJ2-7	CSVRGQFSYEQYF	TGCAGCGTTCGGGGACAGTTCTCCTACGAGCAGTACTTC
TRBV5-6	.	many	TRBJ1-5	CASSLDPNQPQHF	TGTGCCAGCAGCTTGGATCCCAATCAGCCCCAGCATTTT
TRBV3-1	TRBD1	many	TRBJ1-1	CASSLGQGRVNTEAFF	TGTGCCAGCAGTCTAGGACAGGGGCGGGTGAACACTGAAGCTTTCTTT
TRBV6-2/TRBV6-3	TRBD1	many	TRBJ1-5	CASSPRTGQNQPQHF	TGTGCCAGCAGCCCAAGGACAGGGCAGAATCAGCCCCAGCATTTT
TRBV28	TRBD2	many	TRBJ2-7	CASSLGTSGRGEQYF	TGTGCCAGCAGTTTAGGGACTAGCGGGAGAGGCGAGCAGTACTTC
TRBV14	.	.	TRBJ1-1	CASSQTRGFAEAFF	TGTGCCAGCAGCCAGACTAGGGGATTTGCTGAAGCTTTCTTT
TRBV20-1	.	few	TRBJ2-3	CSARQASTDTQYF	TGCAGTGCTCGACAGGCTAGCACAGATACGCAGTATTTT
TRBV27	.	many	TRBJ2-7	CASSLSRFRSSYEQYF	TGTGCCAGCAGTTTATCGCGCTTCCGTAGCTCCTACGAGCAGTACTTC
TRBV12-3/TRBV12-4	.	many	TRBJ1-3	CASTPGPSFSGNTIYF	TGTGCCAGCACCCCGGGACCCTCTTTCTCTGGAAACACCATATATTTT
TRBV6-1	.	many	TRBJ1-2	CASSDRRVGYGYTF	TGTGCCAGCAGTGATCGGAGGGTTGGGTATGGCTACACCTTC
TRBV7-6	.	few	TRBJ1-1	CASSPGPMNTEAFF	TGTGCCAGCAGCCCGGGACCCATGAACACTGAAGCTTTCTTT
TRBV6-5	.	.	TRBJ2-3	CASSSAGITDTQYF	TGTGCCAGCAGTTCCGCCGGAATCACAGATACGCAGTATTTT
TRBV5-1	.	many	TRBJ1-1	CASSFGGTVNVGTEAFF	TGCGCCAGCAGCTTTGGCGGGACGGTGAATGTCGGCACTGAAGCTTTCTTT
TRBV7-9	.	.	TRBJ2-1	CASSPDGRLYNEQFF	TGTGCCAGCAGCCCTGATGGACGGCTATACAATGAGCAGTTCTTC
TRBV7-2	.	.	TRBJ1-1	CASSPRGEGLVAFF	TGTGCCAGCAGCCCCCGGGGGGAGGGTTTAGTTGCTTTCTTT
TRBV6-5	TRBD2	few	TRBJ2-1	CASSYGPPGGGAYEQFF	TGTGCCAGCAGTTACGGCCCTCCGGGCGGGGGGGCTTATGAGCAGTTCTTC
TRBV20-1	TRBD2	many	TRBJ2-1	CSARVLAAYNEQFF	TGCAGTGCTAGGGTGCTAGCGGCCTACAATGAGCAGTTCTTC
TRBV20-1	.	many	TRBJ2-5	CSARAGGLFQETQYF	TGCAGTGCTAGAGCCGGGGGGCTATTTCAAGAGACCCAGTACTTC
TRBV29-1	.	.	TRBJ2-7	CSVGEGGGYGEQYF	TGCAGCGTTGGCGAGGGGGGGGGATATGGGGAGCAGTACTTC
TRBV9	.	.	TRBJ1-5	CASSATSGSQPQHF	TGTGCCAGCAGCGCCACGTCCGGATCTCAGCCCCAGCATTTT
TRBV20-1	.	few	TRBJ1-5	CSARGGSSNQPQHF	TGCAGTGCCAGAGGAGGGAGCAGCAATCAGCCCCAGCATTTT
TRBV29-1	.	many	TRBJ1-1	CSGGTRLTEAFF	TGCAGCGGGGGGACACGGCTCACTGAAGCTTTCTTT
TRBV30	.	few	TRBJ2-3	CAWSRTTDTQYF	TGTGCCTGGAGTCGGACCACAGATACGCAGTATTTT
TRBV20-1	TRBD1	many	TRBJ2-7	CSARQGANEQYF	TGCAGTGCTCGTCAGGGGGCGAACGAGCAGTACTTC
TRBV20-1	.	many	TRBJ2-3	CSASMDSRSTDTQYF	TGCAGTGCTTCGATGGACAGCCGCTCCACAGATACGCAGTATTTT